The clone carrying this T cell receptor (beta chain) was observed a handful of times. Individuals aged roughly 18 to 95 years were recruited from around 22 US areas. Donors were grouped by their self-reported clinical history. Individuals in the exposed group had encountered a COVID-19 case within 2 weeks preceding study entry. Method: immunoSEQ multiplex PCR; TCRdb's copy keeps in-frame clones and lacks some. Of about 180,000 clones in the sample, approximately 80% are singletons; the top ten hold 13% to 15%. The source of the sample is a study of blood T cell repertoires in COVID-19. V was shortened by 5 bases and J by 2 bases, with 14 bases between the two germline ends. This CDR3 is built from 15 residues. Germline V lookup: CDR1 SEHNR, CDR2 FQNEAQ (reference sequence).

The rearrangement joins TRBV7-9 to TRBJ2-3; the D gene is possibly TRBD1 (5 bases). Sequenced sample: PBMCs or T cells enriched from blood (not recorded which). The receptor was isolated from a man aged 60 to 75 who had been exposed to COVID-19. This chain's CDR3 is CASSAARAYTDTQYF. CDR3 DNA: TGTGCCAGCAGCGCCGCCAGGGCTTACACAGATACGCAGTATTTT.